Below, 3 T cell receptor beta chains from the same sample are listed, as sequenced in a study of blood T cell repertoires in COVID-19. Profiling relied on immunoSEQ multiplex PCR, and the TCRdb table lists in-frame clones only, not all of them. Of 200,000 to 250,000 clones in the sample, less than 85% are singletons; the top ten hold under 2%. Sequencing input: PBMCs or T cells enriched from blood (not recorded which). These receptors were obtained from a man aged 55 to 70 who had recovered from COVID-19.

The chain links TRBV6-5 to TRBJ2-2, with a possible D match to TRBD1 (5 bases). The CDR3 length is 15 residues. Germline CDR1 is MNHEY and CDR2 is SVGAGI. Between the trimmed V and J ends, which lost 10 bases and 0 bases, there was a span of 15 bases. The chain's CDR3 is CATYLGQSNTGELFF. The CDR3 coding sequence is TGTGCCACGTACTTGGGGCAGTCGAACACCGGGGAGCTGTTTTTT.

The chain employs TRBV7-2 and TRBJ2-3; perhaps TRBD2 as D (7 bases). CDR1 SGHTA and CDR2 FQGNSA come from the germline V gene. The CDR3 is 16 residues long. V was trimmed by 1 base and J by 4 bases, leaving 15 bases between them. CDR3 protein: CASSLEPGGLSDTQYF. The CDR3 nucleotides read TGTGCCAGCAGCTTAGAGCCCGGGGGGCTTTCAGATACGCAGTATTTT.

V and J are TRBV6-5 and TRBJ1-2; 10 bases map to TRBD1. Germline lookup yields CDR1 MNHEY and CDR2 SVGAGI. Trimming took 6 bases from V and 4 from J; bases not matched to a gene: 8. This CDR3 spans 15 amino acids. DNA for the CDR3: TGTGCCAGCAGACAAAGACAGGGGGCTGGCTATGGCTACACCTTC. Residues: CASRQRQGAGYGYTF.